Below, 32 T cell receptor beta chains from the same sample are listed, as sequenced in a study of OX40 agonist ivuxolimab in advanced cancers. Assay: immunoSEQ multiplex PCR; the TCRdb copy retains only in-frame clones and omits some. This sample yields around 57,000 clones, of which approximately 81% are seen a single time; roughly 0.47% belongs to the top ten. Sequencing used CD4+ or CD8+ T cells sorted from blood, obtained in a trial of the OX40 agonist ivuxolimab. The receptor set was obtained from an adult with an advanced solid tumor such as melanoma, head and neck, liver or kidney cancer.

The V call is TRBV14, the J call TRBJ1-2; D unresolved. Germline V gene lookup returns CDR1 SGHDN and CDR2 FVKESK. V was shortened by 2 bases and J by 0 bases, with 13 bases between the two germline ends. This CDR3 has 16 amino acids. The CDR3 is CASSQNEVRPNYGYTF. CDR3 nucleotides: TGTGCCAGCAGCCAAAACGAGGTCCGCCCTAACTATGGCTACACCTTC.

The gene calls are TRBV5-4 and TRBJ2-7, with D perhaps given as TRBD1 or TRBD2 (5 bases each). The CDR3 runs to 14 residues. CDR1 and CDR2 (germline): SGHNT, YYREEE (reference sequence). Trimming shortened V by 4 bases and J by 2 bases, and 13 bases separated the two germline ends. The DNA of the CDR3 is TGTGCCAGCAGCCATCCGGGACGGACCTACGAGCAGTACTTC. Translation: CASSHPGRTYEQYF.

The genes are TRBV6-4 and TRBJ2-5, with TRBD1 as a possible D gene (5 bases). The V gene's germline CDR1 is MRHNA and CDR2 SNTAGT. There are 16 residues in the CDR3. Between the trimmed V and J ends, which lost 0 bases and 4 bases, there was a span of 15 bases. CDR3 sequence: CASSDSKGRYGETQYF. CDR3 DNA sequence: TGTGCCAGCAGTGACTCGAAGGGGCGGTATGGAGAGACCCAGTACTTC.

The V gene is TRBV12-5, the J gene TRBJ2-7; D is possibly TRBD1 or TRBD2 (5 bases each). This CDR3 is 18 amino acids long. Germline-derived CDR1 and CDR2 are LGHNT and FRNRAP. V gave up 10 bases and J gave up 3 bases, with 31 bases separating them. CDR3 sequence: CAIPGRPGPPMGGYEQYF. In nucleotides, the CDR3 is TGTGCTATCCCTGGAAGGCCGGGACCCCCCATGGGCGGCTACGAGCAGTACTTC.

This clone is a singleton in its sample. The V and J genes are TRBV10-3 and TRBJ2-1; D might be TRBD1 or TRBD2, each matching 5 bases. Per germline, CDR1 ENHRY and CDR2 SYGVKD. This CDR3 spans 14 amino acids. V shed 0 bases and J shed 8 bases, with 11 bases lying between them. CDR3 in DNA: TGTGCCATCAGTGAGTCGGATCGGGGCTATGAGCAGTTCTTC. Amino acids: CAISESDRGYEQFF.

The chain employs TRBV19 and TRBJ1-5; D unresolved. This CDR3 has 16 residues. Germline V lookup: CDR1 LNHDA, CDR2 SQIVND (reference sequence). Trimming removed 5 bases at V and 2 bases at J, with 16 bases between. The CDR3 DNA follows: TGTGCCAGTAGTGGACCCGAGGATAGGGGCAATCAGCCCCAGCATTTT. Translation: CASSGPEDRGNQPQHF.

The CDR3: CASSLLSGQFF. The CDR3 nucleotides read TGTGCCAGCAGCTTGTTGAGTGGGCAGTTCTTC. The V call is TRBV5-6, the J call TRBJ2-1; D not resolved. Germline V gene data show CDR1 as SGHDT and CDR2 as YYEEEE. V was clipped by 1 base and J by 12 bases, with 8 bases between them. This CDR3 has 11 amino acids.

This rearrangement joins TRBV4-3 to TRBJ2-3, with D possibly being TRBD1 (6 bases). This CDR3 spans 16 amino acids. Germline CDR1 LGHNA, CDR2 YSLEER. Trimming left V 3 bases short and J 1 base short, with 14 bases between. The CDR3 sequence is CASSQQGSPGTDTQYF. The CDR3 DNA reads TGCGCCAGCAGCCAGCAGGGGTCGCCAGGCACAGATACGCAGTATTTT.

The J gene is TRBJ2-2, the V gene TRBV2; no definite D call. This CDR3 has 14 residues. V lost 7 bases and J lost 1, with 10 bases in between. Germline V gives CDR1 SNHLY, CDR2 FYNNEI. The chain's CDR3 is CASKGRQNTGELFF. The CDR3 bases are TGTGCCAGCAAGGGTAGGCAGAACACCGGGGAGCTGTTTTTT.

The chain uses TRBV5-1 and TRBJ1-2, with TRBD1 matching over 8 bases. The CDR3 extends over 13 amino acids. Per germline, CDR1 SGHRS and CDR2 YFSETQ. The V segment lost 5 bases and the J segment 8 bases; nucleotides outside the gene matches: 8. The CDR3: CASRPGQGGGYTF. The CDR3 nucleotides are TGCGCCAGCAGACCTGGACAGGGCGGAGGCTACACCTTC.

The table lists this clone with a few counts. The chain uses TRBV19 and TRBJ2-2; D call uncertain. Germline V gene sequence: CDR1 LNHDA, CDR2 SQIVND (reference sequence). CDR3 length equals 13 residues. V was clipped by 11 bases and J by 0 bases, with 10 bases between them. The CDR3 sequence: CAGRGANTGELFF. As DNA, the CDR3 is TGTGCCGGGCGAGGTGCGAACACCGGGGAGCTGTTTTTT.

This clone was observed a handful of times. The J gene is TRBJ1-5, the V gene TRBV7-9, with D maybe TRBD1 (5 bases). The CDR3 contains 14 residues. Trimming cost V 5 bases and J 6 bases, with 14 bases left between them. Germline CDR1 reads SEHNR; CDR2 reads FQNEAQ (reference sequence). The CDR3 coding sequence is TGTGCCAGCAGCCCCCAAGGCGGGGCTCAGCCCCAGCATTTT. It encodes CASSPQGGAQPQHF.

CDR3 amino acids: CASSPDLRFPQFF. In DNA, the CDR3 is TGTGCCAGTAGTCCAGACCTTCGATTTCCGCAGTTCTTC. V usage is TRBV19 and J usage is TRBJ2-1; D remains ambiguous. Deletions cut 5 bases from V and 12 bases from J, with 17 bases between. Germline values: CDR1 LNHDA, CDR2 SQIVND (reference sequence). The CDR3 extends over 13 amino acids.

The chain recombines TRBV7-9 with TRBJ2-2, with 8 nucleotides matching TRBD1. The CDR3 spans 15 residues. V trimming: 1 base; J trimming: 5 bases; junction bases outside the gene matches: 3. Per germline, CDR1 SEHNR and CDR2 FQNEAQ (reference sequence). The chain's CDR3 is CASSLGTGRTGELFF. Here the CDR3 DNA reads TGTGCCAGCAGCTTAGGGACAGGGAGGACCGGGGAGCTGTTTTTT.

J is TRBJ2-3 and V is TRBV7-8, with TRBD2 identical over 14 bases. The ends lost 7 bases at V and 6 bases at J; junction bases unmatched: 12. This CDR3 spans 17 amino acids. CDR1 is SGHVS, CDR2 FQNEAQ, per germline. CDR3 nucleotide sequence: TGTGCCAGCAACCTCCGGACTAGCGGGGGGAAGGAGGATACGCAGTATTTT. As protein: CASNLRTSGGKEDTQYF.

The chain recombines TRBV10-3 with TRBJ2-7; 8 nucleotides match TRBD1. The V gene end was trimmed by 2 bases and the J gene end by 9 bases; junction bases not matched to a gene: 6. The length of the CDR3 is 13 residues. In germline, CDR1 is ENHRY, CDR2 SYGVKD. The CDR3 region is CAISEGQGSWQYF. CDR3 DNA sequence: TGTGCCATCAGTGAGGGACAGGGCAGTTGGCAGTACTTC.

The gene calls are TRBV6-5 and TRBJ2-7, with TRBD1 identical over 7 bases. The V gene's germline CDR1 is MNHEY and CDR2 SVGAGI. V trimming: 7 bases; J trimming: 2 bases; junction bases outside the gene matches: 8. The CDR3 has 14 amino acids. CDR3 amino acids: CASTPGQETYEQYF. The CDR3 region has the DNA TGTGCCAGCACCCCAGGACAGGAAACCTACGAGCAGTACTTC.

CDR3 loop: CASSLAVWASAARGEQYF. The CDR3 region has the DNA TGTGCCAGCAGCTTAGCGGTCTGGGCTAGCGCTGCGAGGGGAGAGCAGTACTTC. The rearrangement uses TRBV7-2 and TRBJ2-7, with D tentatively TRBD2 (6 bases). This CDR3 is 18 amino acids long. CDR1 is SGHTA, CDR2 FQGNSA, per germline. V shed 0 bases and J shed 7 bases, with 25 bases lying between them.

This chain links TRBV7-8 with TRBJ1-2; D possibly corresponds to TRBD1 (5 bases). Germline lookup yields CDR1 SGHVS and CDR2 FQNEAQ. This CDR3 is 13 amino acids long. The ends were cut back, 4 bases at V and 6 bases at J, with 12 bases in the middle. CDR3: CASSSGVRNGYTF. CDR3 nucleotide sequence: TGTGCCAGCAGCTCGGGGGTGAGGAATGGCTACACCTTC.

The chain is built from TRBV13 and TRBJ2-2; D may be TRBD2 (6 bases). CDR1 is PRHDT, CDR2 FYEKMQ, per germline (reference sequence). This CDR3 has 17 amino acids. Deletions cut 2 bases from V and 0 bases from J, with 13 bases between. CDR3: CASSLSLGTANTGELFF. CDR3 coding DNA: TGTGCCAGCAGCTTAAGTTTAGGGACTGCGAACACCGGGGAGCTGTTTTTT.

The chain links TRBV11-1 to TRBJ2-3; perhaps TRBD2 as D (6 bases). Germline V lookup: CDR1 SGHAT, CDR2 FQDESV (reference sequence). Deletions cut 2 bases from V and 3 bases from J, with 12 bases between. The CDR3 is 15 residues long. The CDR3 nucleotides read TGTGCCAGCAGCTTACAAAGGCGGGGTACAGATACGCAGTATTTT. This gives the protein CASSLQRRGTDTQYF. The complete variable domain, with remaining parts taken from reference TRBV11-1 and TRBJ2-3, reads EAEVAQSPRYKITEKSQAVAFWCDPISGHATLYWYRQILGQGPELLVQFQDESVVDDSQLPKDRFSAERLKGVDSTLKIQPAELGDSAMYLCASSLQRRGTDTQYFGPGTRLTVL.

J is TRBJ2-3 and V is TRBV18; a weak D match, TRBD1 (5 bases). V was clipped by 3 bases and J by 2 bases, with 9 bases between them. The CDR3 runs to 14 residues. Germline-derived CDR1 and CDR2 are KGHSH and LQKENI. The CDR3 is CASSPRTNTDTQYF. CDR3 sequence (DNA): TGTGCCAGCTCACCGCGGACAAACACAGATACGCAGTATTTT.

This chain joins TRBV18 and TRBJ1-2, with a tentative D call TRBD1 (5 bases). V was pared by 3 bases and J by 5 bases, with 16 bases between. The CDR3 covers 15 residues. Germline V gene lookup returns CDR1 KGHSH and CDR2 LQKENI. The CDR3 protein is CASSPNGREGYGYTF. The CDR3 DNA reads TGTGCCAGCTCACCCAATGGCAGGGAAGGATATGGCTACACCTTC. The full variable domain, in which reference TRBV18 and TRBJ1-2 provide the parts outside the CDR3, is NAGVMQNPRHLVRRRGQEARLRCSPMKGHSHVYWYRQLPEEGLKFMVYLQKENIIDESGMPKERFSAEFPKEGPSILRIQQVVRGDSAAYFCASSPNGREGYGYTFGSGTRLTVV.

The rearrangement joins TRBV11-2 to TRBJ2-7; no clear D. CDR3 length: 15 residues. The germline CDR1 and CDR2 sequences are SGHAT and FQNNGV. With 9 bases removed from V and 0 bases from J, the gap between germline ends came to 18 bases. The CDR3 DNA reads TGTGCCAGTTCACCTCCGGGCCCCTTCTCCTACGAGCAGTACTTC. It encodes CASSPPGPFSYEQYF.

This clone was observed a single time. The chain couples TRBV5-6 to TRBJ2-5; no reliable D call. This CDR3 is built from 13 residues. The V gene lost 0 bases and the J gene lost 1 base, with 4 bases spanning the gap. Germline loops: CDR1 SGHDT, CDR2 YYEEEE. The CDR3 DNA reads TGTGCCAGCAGCTTGGCGGCCCAAGAGACCCAGTACTTC. It is translated as CASSLAAQETQYF.

This clone came up a few times. The chain carries TRBV9 and TRBJ1-3; the D is unclear. This CDR3 has 14 amino acids. Trimming pared 0 bases from V and 2 bases from J, leaving 6 bases between. Germline V gene lookup returns CDR1 SGDLS and CDR2 YYNGEE. This chain's CDR3 is CASSVGQAGNTIYF. In nucleotides, the CDR3 is TGTGCCAGCAGCGTAGGCCAGGCTGGAAACACCATATATTTT.

A single count supports this clone. The V call is TRBV7-3, the J call TRBJ1-2; tentatively, D is TRBD1 (6 bases). From germline, CDR1 is SGHTA and CDR2 FQGTGA. The CDR3 has 15 amino acids. V was cut by 5 bases and J by 0 bases, with 13 bases left in between. The CDR3 here is CASSLEGEANYGYTF. Written as DNA, the CDR3 is TGTGCCAGCAGCCTAGAGGGGGAAGCTAACTATGGCTACACCTTC. Full variable domain (missing parts from reference TRBV7-3 and TRBJ1-2): GAGVSQTPSNKVTEKGKYVELRCDPISGHTALYWYRQSLGQGPEFLIYFQGTGAADDSGLPNDRFFAVRPEGSVSTLKIQRTERGDSAVYLCASSLEGEANYGYTFGSGTRLTVV.

This chain uses TRBV5-6 with TRBJ2-3, with D perhaps TRBD1 (6 bases). The germline V gene encodes CDR1 SGHDT and CDR2 YYEEEE. The CDR3 is 14 residues long. V was clipped by 0 bases and J by 4 bases, with 9 bases between them. CDR3 sequence (DNA): TGTGCCAGCAGCTTGGGCAGGGGCGCAGATACGCAGTATTTT. It codes for CASSLGRGADTQYF.

The chain joins TRBV10-3 to TRBJ2-5; TRBD1 matches 7 bases. The germline V gene encodes CDR1 ENHRY and CDR2 SYGVKD. With 6 bases clipped from V and 5 bases from J, the junction kept 6 bases outside the gene matches. The CDR3 extends over 13 amino acids. Here the CDR3 reads CAIREQGWETQYF. The DNA for the CDR3 is TGTGCCATCAGGGAACAGGGGTGGGAGACCCAGTACTTC.

The gene calls are TRBV5-1 and TRBJ1-2, with 7 bases fitting TRBD1. V lost 4 bases and J lost 8; bases outside the gene matches: 14. The CDR3 runs 15 residues. In germline, CDR1 is SGHRS, CDR2 YFSETQ. The chain's CDR3 is CASSTGDSGLMGYTF. CDR3 in DNA: TGCGCCAGCAGCACGGGGGACAGCGGCTTAATGGGCTACACCTTC.

The genes are TRBV30 and TRBJ2-5; the D gene is possibly TRBD1 (5 bases). Germline CDR1 is GTSNPN and CDR2 is SVGIG (reference sequence). Deletions cut 2 bases from V and 5 bases from J, with 12 bases between. The CDR3 sequence is 13 residues long. The CDR3 coding sequence is TGTGCCTGGAGTAAGGGGCTCGGGGAGACCCAGTACTTC. Residues: CAWSKGLGETQYF.

This clone has only one observation. The chain joins TRBV11-2 to TRBJ2-3; D is undetermined. The CDR3 has 15 residues. Trimming stripped 0 bases from V and 1 base from J, with 8 bases between. Germline V gives CDR1 SGHAT, CDR2 FQNNGV. DNA for the CDR3: TGTGCCAGCAGCTTAGAACAGTTCGGCACAGATACGCAGTATTTT. It codes for CASSLEQFGTDTQYF.